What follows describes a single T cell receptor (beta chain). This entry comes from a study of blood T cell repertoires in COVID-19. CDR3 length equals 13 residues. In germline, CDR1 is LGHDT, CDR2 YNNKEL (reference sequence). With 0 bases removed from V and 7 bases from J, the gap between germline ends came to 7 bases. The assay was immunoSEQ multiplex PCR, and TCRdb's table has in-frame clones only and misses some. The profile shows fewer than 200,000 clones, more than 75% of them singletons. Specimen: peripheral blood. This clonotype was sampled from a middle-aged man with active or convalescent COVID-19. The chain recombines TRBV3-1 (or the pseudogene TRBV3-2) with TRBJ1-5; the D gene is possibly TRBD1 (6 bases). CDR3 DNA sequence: TGTGCCAGCAGCCAAGAGGACAGACAGCCCCAGCATTTT. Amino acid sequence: CASSQEDRQPQHF.